This T cell receptor beta chain emerged from a study of tumor-infiltrating lymphocytes in primary liver carcinoma. Overall study: Each sample had roughly 3.5 to 8 million productive TCRbeta reads regardless of tissue type. Study-wide results and caveats: Tumor region pairs showed greater overlap than either tumor-adjacent or tumor-blood pairs did. Tumors had a top-250-clone fraction that was significantly higher than blood (p = 0.039).

Reverse transcription of approximately 500 ng total RNA with a constant-region primer produced TCR beta cDNA. Nested multiplex PCR, run for three rounds with slightly modified ARM-PCR, yielded TCR beta libraries. The first two PCR rounds used TRBV1-TRBV30 forward primers with a C-beta reverse primer, roughly 10 cycles each. TCRdb used MiXCR to reprocess the multiplex PCR reads, holding one entry per CDR3 protein. This sample has more than 30,000 distinct CDR3 sequences; roughly 75% occur once, and the top ten carry around 38%. For this clonotype: The antigen is unknown. An end of the junction does not agree with germline; a read error may underlie this.

Between 20 and 30 mg of unsorted bulk tissue served as the source from which RNA and DNA were co-extracted. There were only treatment-naive patients, all with chronic HBV infection. The CDR3 contains 15 residues. Germline V gene data show CDR1 as SGHNT and CDR2 as YYREEE (reference sequence). This chain connects TRBV5-4 to TRBJ2-3, with TRBD1 as a possible D gene (5 bases). The source material was tumor-adjacent normal liver tissue. This TCR was sampled from a middle-aged man with primary liver carcinoma and hepatitis B virus infection. The CDR3 protein is CTCSLAERGTDTQYF. The CDR3 DNA is TGCACCTGCAGCTTGGCAGAAAGGGGTACAGATACGCAGTATTTT.